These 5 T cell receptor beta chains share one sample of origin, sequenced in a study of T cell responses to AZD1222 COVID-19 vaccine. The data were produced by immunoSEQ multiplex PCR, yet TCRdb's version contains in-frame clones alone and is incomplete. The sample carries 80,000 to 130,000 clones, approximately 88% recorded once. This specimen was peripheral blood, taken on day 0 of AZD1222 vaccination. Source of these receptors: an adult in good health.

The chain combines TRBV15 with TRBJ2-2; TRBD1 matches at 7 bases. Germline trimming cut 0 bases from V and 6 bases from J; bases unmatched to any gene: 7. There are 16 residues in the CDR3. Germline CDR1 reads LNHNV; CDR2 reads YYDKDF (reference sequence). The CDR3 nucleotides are TGTGCCACCAGCAGAGATCGACAGGGTGGGGCCGGGGAGCTGTTTTTT. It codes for CATSRDRQGGAGELFF.

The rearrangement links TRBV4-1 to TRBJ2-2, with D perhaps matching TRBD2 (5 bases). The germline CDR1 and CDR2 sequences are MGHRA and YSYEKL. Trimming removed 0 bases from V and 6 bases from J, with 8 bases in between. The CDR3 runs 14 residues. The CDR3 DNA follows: TGCGCCAGCAGCCAAGAATCCGGGGCCGGGGAGCTGTTTTTT. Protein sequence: CASSQESGAGELFF.

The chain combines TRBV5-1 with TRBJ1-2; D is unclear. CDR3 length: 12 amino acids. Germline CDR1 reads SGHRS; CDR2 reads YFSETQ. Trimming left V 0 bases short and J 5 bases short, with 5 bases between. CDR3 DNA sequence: TGCGCCAGCAGCTTGGATGTGTATGGCTACACCTTC. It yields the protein CASSLDVYGYTF.

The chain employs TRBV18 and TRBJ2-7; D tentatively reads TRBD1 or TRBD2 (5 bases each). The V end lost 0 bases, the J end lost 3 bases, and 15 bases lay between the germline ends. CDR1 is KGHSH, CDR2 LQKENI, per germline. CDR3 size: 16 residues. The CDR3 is CASSPPGDEGLYEQYF. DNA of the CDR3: TGTGCCAGCTCACCACCGGGGGACGAGGGCCTCTACGAGCAGTACTTC.

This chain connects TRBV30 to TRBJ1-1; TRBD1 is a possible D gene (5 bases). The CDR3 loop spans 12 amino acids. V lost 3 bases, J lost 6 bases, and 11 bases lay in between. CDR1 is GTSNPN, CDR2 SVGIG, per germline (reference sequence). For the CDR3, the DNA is TGTGCCTGGAGAGGAGGGGTTGCTGAAGCTTTCTTT. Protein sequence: CAWRGGVAEAFF.